This T cell receptor beta chain was captured by sequencing in a study of blood T cell repertoires in COVID-19. Germline CDR1 is SGHTA and CDR2 is FQGTGA. Trimming cost V 4 bases and J 1 base, with 16 bases left between them. The CDR3 consists of 17 residues. Sequencing used immunoSEQ multiplex PCR; TCRdb keeps in-frame clones, though not all of them. Of roughly 250,000 clones listed, approximately 85% are singletons. Patients in Seattle were enrolled during active infection, then followed longitudinally. Input material: peripheral blood. The rearrangement uses TRBV7-3 and TRBJ2-2; D may be TRBD1 (5 bases). The source is a human donor with COVID-19, enrolled during active disease. The donor label of this sample is uncertain. The CDR3 nucleotides read TGTGCCAGCAGCTGGGGCGCCGGGTCCGGGAACACCGGGGAGCTGTTTTTT. Its protein is CASSWGAGSGNTGELFF.